This T cell receptor (beta chain) was obtained from a study of cytomegalovirus exposure and HLA in healthy donors. Study findings and constraints: Most TCR sequences showed up rarely, but some public TCRs showed up in many donors. Investigators reported more than 150 TCR beta chains as tied to cytomegalovirus. As was reported, the classifier diagnosed cytomegalovirus status with high specificity and sensitivity.

Sequenced by immunoSEQ multiplex PCR; TCRdb stores in-frame clones only, minus some. The table includes about 170,000 clones, approximately 96% detected once. Separate from the approximately 730-subject first cohort, the roughly 120-subject validation cohort was the one that the donors belonged to. A note on this clone: As yet, its antigen is unknown.

Per the germline V gene, CDR1 is SGHVS and CDR2 is FQNEAQ. The CDR3 sequence is 15 residues long. Trimming removed 5 bases from V and 5 bases from J; junction bases left unmatched: 2. This receptor was identified in a woman between 18 and 30 years old in good health and CMV-seronegative. Sequenced: PBMCs. The chain uses TRBV7-8 and TRBJ2-1; 14 nucleotides line up with TRBD2. The CDR3 sequence is CASSQGLAGDNEQFF. The CDR3 region has the DNA TGTGCCAGCAGCCAGGGACTAGCGGGGGACAATGAGCAGTTCTTC.